Below, 5 T cell receptor beta chains from the same sample are listed, as sequenced in a study of blood T cell repertoires in COVID-19. Clones were read by immunoSEQ multiplex PCR, and TCRdb kept only the in-frame ones, dropping some. The sample has over 120,000 clones; over 70% are singletons. The sequenced sample consisted of peripheral blood. All receptors come from a woman aged 55-70 years with acute or convalescent COVID-19.

The count of this clone is one. The chain uses TRBV7-9 and TRBJ1-1; TRBD1 matches 10 bases. Per the germline V gene, CDR1 is SEHNR and CDR2 is FQNEAQ (reference sequence). This CDR3 is built from 16 residues. The trim removed 4 bases at V and 0 bases at J, leaving 5 bases unmatched. Here the CDR3 DNA reads TGTGCCAGCAGCTCCAGACAGGGGGCGATGAACACTGAAGCTTTCTTT. It translates to CASSSRQGAMNTEAFF. Full variable domain (rest looked up from reference TRBV7-9 and TRBJ1-1): DTGVSQNPRHKITKRGQNVTFRCDPISEHNRLYWYRQTLGQGPEFLTYFQNEAQLEKSRLLSDRFSAERPKGSFSTLEIQRTEQGDSAMYLCASSSRQGAMNTEAFFGQGTRLTVV.

The chain recombines TRBV5-4 with TRBJ2-3, with D perhaps matching TRBD2 (6 bases). Germline loops: CDR1 SGHNT, CDR2 YYREEE (reference sequence). This CDR3 region has 19 residues. V lost 0 bases and J 0 bases, leaving 20 bases between the germline ends. The CDR3 DNA is TGTGCCAGCAGCTTGGTGGGGAGCGGGCCTACTCTAAGCACAGATACGCAGTATTTT. Translation: CASSLVGSGPTLSTDTQYF.

The chain employs TRBV10-3 and TRBJ2-7; 7 nucleotides line up with TRBD1. The germline V gene encodes CDR1 ENHRY and CDR2 SYGVKD. CDR3 length: 15 amino acids. J lost 1 base, V lost 4 bases, and 7 bases had no gene match. For the CDR3, the DNA is TGTGCCATCAGTGGAGACAGGGCCCCATCCTACGAGCAGTACTTC. Protein: CAISGDRAPSYEQYF.

This sequence joins TRBV7-3 and TRBJ2-7; D perhaps matches TRBD2 (6 bases). Between the trimmed V and J ends, which lost 5 bases and 1 base, there was a span of 12 bases. From germline, CDR1 is SGHTA and CDR2 FQGTGA. The CDR3 runs to 14 residues. The CDR3 DNA reads TGTGCCAGCAGCATAGACGGGAGTTCCTACGAGCAGTACTTC. It encodes CASSIDGSSYEQYF.

The table lists this clone with a count of one. The gene calls are TRBV6-7 and TRBJ2-7; a possible D gene is TRBD1 (5 bases). TRBV6-7 is an ORF for which the function is uncertain. Trimming removed 0 bases from V and 1 base from J, with 13 bases in between. The CDR3 extends over 16 amino acids. The CDR3 DNA sequence: TGTGCCAGCAGTTACTCGGATTTAACAGGTTCCTACGAGCAGTACTTC. Its translation: CASSYSDLTGSYEQYF.